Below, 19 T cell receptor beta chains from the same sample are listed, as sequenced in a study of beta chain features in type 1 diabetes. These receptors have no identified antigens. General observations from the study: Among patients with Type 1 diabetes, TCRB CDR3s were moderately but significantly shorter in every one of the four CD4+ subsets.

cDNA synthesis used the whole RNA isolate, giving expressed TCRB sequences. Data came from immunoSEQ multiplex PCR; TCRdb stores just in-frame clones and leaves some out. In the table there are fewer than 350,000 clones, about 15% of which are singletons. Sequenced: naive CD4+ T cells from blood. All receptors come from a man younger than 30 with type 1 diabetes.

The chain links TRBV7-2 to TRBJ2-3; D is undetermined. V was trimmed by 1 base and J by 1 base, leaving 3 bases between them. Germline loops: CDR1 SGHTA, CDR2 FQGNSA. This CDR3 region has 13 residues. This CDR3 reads CASSLVGTDTQYF. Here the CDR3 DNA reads TGTGCCAGCAGCTTAGTCGGCACAGATACGCAGTATTTT.

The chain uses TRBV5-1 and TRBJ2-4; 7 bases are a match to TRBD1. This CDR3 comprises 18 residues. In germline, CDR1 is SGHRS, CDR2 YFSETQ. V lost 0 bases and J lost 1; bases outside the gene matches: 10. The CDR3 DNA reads TGCGCCAGCAGCTTGGAACCCATTCGCAGGGGGGCCAAAAACATTCAGTACTTC. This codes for CASSLEPIRRGAKNIQYF.

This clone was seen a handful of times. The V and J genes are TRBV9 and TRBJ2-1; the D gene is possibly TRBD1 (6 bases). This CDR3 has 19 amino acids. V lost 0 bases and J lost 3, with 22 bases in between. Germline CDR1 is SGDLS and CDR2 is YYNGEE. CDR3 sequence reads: CASSVGVRFGTQYYNEQFF. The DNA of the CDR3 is TGTGCCAGCAGCGTAGGAGTTAGGTTCGGGACACAGTACTACAATGAGCAGTTCTTC.

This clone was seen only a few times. Here the CDR3 reads CASSYSESYEQYF. The CDR3 nucleotides are TGTGCCAGCAGTTACTCGGAGTCCTACGAGCAGTACTTC. This chain links TRBV6-6 with TRBJ2-7, with unresolved D. Germline lookup yields CDR1 MNHNY and CDR2 SVGAGI (reference sequence). The germline V and J ends were trimmed by 0 bases and 1 base, with 4 bases remaining between them. The CDR3 has 13 residues.

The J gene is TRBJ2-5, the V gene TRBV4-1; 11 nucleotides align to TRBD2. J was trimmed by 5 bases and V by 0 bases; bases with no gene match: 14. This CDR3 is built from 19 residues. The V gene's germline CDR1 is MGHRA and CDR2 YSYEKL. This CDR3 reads CASSQERRGLAGGVETQYF. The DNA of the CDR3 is TGCGCCAGCAGCCAAGAGAGAAGAGGGCTAGCGGGGGGCGTGGAGACCCAGTACTTC.

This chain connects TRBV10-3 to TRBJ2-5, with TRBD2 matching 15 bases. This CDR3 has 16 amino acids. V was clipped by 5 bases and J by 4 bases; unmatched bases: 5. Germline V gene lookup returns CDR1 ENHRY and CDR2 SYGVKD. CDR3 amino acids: CAISSPGLAGGETQYF. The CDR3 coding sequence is TGTGCCATCAGTTCTCCGGGACTAGCGGGAGGAGAGACCCAGTACTTC.

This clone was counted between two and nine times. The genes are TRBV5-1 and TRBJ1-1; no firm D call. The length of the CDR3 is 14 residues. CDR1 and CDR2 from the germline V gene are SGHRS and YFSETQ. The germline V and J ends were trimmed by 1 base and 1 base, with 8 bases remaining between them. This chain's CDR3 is CASSLMAGNTEAFF. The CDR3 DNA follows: TGCGCCAGCAGCTTGATGGCAGGGAACACTGAAGCTTTCTTT.

As DNA, the CDR3 is TGTGCCAGCAGCTTCAGAGGCGCGGGGAATGAGCAGTTCTTC. As protein: CASSFRGAGNEQFF. The rearrangement joins TRBV7-9 to TRBJ2-1; TRBD2 might be the D (6 bases). The germline CDR1 and CDR2 sequences are SEHNR and FQNEAQ (reference sequence). V gave up 3 bases and J gave up 7 bases, with 13 bases separating them. CDR3 size: 14 residues.

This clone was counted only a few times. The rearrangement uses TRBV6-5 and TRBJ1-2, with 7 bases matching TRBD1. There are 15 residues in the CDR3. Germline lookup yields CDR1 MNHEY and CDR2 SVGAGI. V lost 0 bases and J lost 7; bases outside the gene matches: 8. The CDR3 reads CASSYSTRDRSGYTF. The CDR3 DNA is TGTGCCAGCAGTTACTCCACCCGGGACAGATCTGGCTACACCTTC.

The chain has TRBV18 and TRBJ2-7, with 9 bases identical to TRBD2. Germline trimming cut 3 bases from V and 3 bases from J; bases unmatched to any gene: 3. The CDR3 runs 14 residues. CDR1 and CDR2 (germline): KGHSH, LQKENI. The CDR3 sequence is CASSPGLAYYEQYF. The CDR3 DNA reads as TGTGCCAGCTCACCGGGACTAGCCTACTACGAGCAGTACTTC.

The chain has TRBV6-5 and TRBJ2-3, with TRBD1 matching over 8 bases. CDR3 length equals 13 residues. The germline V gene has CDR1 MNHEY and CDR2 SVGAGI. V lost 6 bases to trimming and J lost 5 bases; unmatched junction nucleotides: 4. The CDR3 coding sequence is TGTGCCAGCAGCAGGACAGGGCGAGATACGCAGTATTTT. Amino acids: CASSRTGRDTQYF.

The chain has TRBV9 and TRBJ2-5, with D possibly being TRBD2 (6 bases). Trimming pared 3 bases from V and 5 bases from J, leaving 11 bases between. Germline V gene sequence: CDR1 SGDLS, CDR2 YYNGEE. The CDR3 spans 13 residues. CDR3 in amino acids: CASSEGLRETQYF. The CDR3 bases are TGTGCCAGCAGCGAGGGACTTCGGGAGACCCAGTACTTC.

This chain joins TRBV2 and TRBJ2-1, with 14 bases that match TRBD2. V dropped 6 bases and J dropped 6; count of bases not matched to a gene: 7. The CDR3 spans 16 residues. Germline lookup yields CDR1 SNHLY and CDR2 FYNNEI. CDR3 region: CASSEGTSGRINEQFF. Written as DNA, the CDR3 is TGTGCCAGCAGCGAGGGGACTAGCGGGAGAATCAATGAGCAGTTCTTC.

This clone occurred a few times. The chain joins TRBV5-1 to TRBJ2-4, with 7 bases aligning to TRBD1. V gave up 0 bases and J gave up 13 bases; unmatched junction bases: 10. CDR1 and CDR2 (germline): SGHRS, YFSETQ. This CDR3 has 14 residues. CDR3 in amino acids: CASSLANDRDQQYF. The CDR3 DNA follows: TGCGCCAGCAGCTTGGCTAACGACAGGGACCAACAGTACTTC.

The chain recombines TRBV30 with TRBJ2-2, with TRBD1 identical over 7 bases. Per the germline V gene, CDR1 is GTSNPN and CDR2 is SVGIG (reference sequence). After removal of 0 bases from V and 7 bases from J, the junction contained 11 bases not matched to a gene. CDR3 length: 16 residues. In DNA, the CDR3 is TGTGCCTGGAGTGTCTCTAGAACAGGGGTCGTCGGGGAGCTGTTTTTT. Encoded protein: CAWSVSRTGVVGELFF. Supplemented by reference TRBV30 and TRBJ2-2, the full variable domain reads SQTIHQWPATLVQPVGSPLSLECTVEGTSNPNLYWYRQAAGRGLQLLFYSVGIGQISSEVPQNLSASRPQDRQFILSSKKLLLSDSGFYLCAWSVSRTGVVGELFFGEGSRLTVL.

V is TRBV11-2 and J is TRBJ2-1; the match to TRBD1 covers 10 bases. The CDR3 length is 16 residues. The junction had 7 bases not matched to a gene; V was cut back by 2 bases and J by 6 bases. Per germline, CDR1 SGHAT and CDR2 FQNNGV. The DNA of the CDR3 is TGTGCCAGCAGCTTAAGGGACAGGGGAATCGCCAATGAGCAGTTCTTC. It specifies CASSLRDRGIANEQFF.

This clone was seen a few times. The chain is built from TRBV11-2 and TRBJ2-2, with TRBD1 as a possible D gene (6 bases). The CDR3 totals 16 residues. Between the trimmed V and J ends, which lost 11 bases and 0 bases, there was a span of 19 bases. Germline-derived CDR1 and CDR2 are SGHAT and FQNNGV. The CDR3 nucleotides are TGTGCCGGAGGAACTACCGGGACAACGAACACCGGGGAGCTGTTTTTT. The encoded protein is CAGGTTGTTNTGELFF. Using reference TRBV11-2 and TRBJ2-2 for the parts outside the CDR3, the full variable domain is EAGVAQSPRYKIIEKRQSVAFWCNPISGHATLYWYQQILGQGPKLLIQFQNNGVVDDSQLPKDRFSAERLKGVDSTLKIQPAKLEDSAVYLCAGGTTGTTNTGELFFGEGSRLTVL.

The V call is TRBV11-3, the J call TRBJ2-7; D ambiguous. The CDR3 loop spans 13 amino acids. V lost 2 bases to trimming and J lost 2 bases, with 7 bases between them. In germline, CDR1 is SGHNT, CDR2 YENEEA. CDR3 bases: TGTGCCAGCAGCTTATTCCAGGCCTACGAGCAGTACTTC. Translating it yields CASSLFQAYEQYF.

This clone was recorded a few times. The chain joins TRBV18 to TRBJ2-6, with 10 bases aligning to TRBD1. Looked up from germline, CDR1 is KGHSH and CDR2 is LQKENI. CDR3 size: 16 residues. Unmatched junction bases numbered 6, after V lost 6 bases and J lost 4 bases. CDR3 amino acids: CASSPRQGAGANVLTF. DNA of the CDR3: TGTGCCAGCTCGCCCAGACAGGGGGCCGGGGCCAACGTCCTGACTTTC.